These 32 T cell receptor beta chains were all obtained from the same sample, sequenced in a study of blood T cell repertoires in COVID-19. Libraries were prepared by immunoSEQ multiplex PCR; TCRdb keeps only in-frame clonotypes and omits some of them. The table records 150,000 to 200,000 clones, almost 90% of them present only once. The sequenced material came from peripheral blood. Receptors were obtained from a man aged 50 or older with acute or convalescent COVID-19.

V is TRBV27 and J is TRBJ1-6, with D perhaps TRBD1 (5 bases). Looked up from germline, CDR1 is MNHEY and CDR2 is SMNVEV (reference sequence). Trimming left V 7 bases short and J 9 bases short, with 19 bases between. The CDR3 consists of 15 residues. CDR3 DNA sequence: TGTGCCAGCACGCGGGACCTGGCCGCAAGTTCACCCCTCCACTTT. Protein sequence: CASTRDLAASSPLHF.

The V gene is TRBV19, the J gene TRBJ1-2; TRBD1 might be the D (5 bases). Germline CDR1 LNHDA, CDR2 SQIVND (reference sequence). CDR3 length: 17 residues. The V gene lost 3 bases and the J gene lost 1 base, with 18 bases spanning the gap. The CDR3 DNA reads TGTGCCAGTAGTATGCCGCGGGGGGGGAATGTTAACTATGGCTACACCTTC. This encodes CASSMPRGGNVNYGYTF.

This clone came up many times. The chain is built from TRBV21-1 and TRBJ1-2. TRBV21-1 is recorded as a pseudogene. This CDR3 has 15 residues. CDR3 amino acids: CASSKGSTRGYGYTF. The DNA for the CDR3 is TGTGCCAGCAGCAAAGGTTCCACACGGGGCTATGGCTACACCTTC.

The chain couples TRBV6-2 or TRBV6-3 to TRBJ2-1, with D possibly being TRBD2 (5 bases). V was trimmed by 0 bases and J by 11 bases, leaving 14 bases between them. Germline V gene sequence: CDR1 MNHEY, CDR2 SVGEGT. The CDR3 runs to 14 residues. The CDR3 is CASSYSIGGPQQFF. In nucleotides, the CDR3 is TGTGCCAGCAGTTACTCGATAGGCGGGCCCCAGCAGTTCTTC.

The chain recombines TRBV27 with TRBJ2-4; TRBD1 matches 8 bases. The junction had 7 bases not matched to a gene; V was cut back by 5 bases and J by 1 base. The CDR3 sequence is 16 residues long. Germline CDR1 and CDR2: MNHEY and SMNVEV (reference sequence). Written as DNA, the CDR3 is TGTGCCAGCAGTAGCCGGACAGGGTTGGCCAAAAACATTCAGTACTTC. Protein: CASSSRTGLAKNIQYF.

The J gene is TRBJ2-2, the V gene TRBV10-3, with 7 bases lining up with TRBD1. V dropped 6 bases and J dropped 2; count of bases not matched to a gene: 6. The CDR3 is 15 residues long. Germline lookup yields CDR1 ENHRY and CDR2 SYGVKD. Written as DNA, the CDR3 is TGTGCCATCAGCCCCGGGACAGCTAACACCGGGGAGCTGTTTTTT. Its protein product is CAISPGTANTGELFF.

J is TRBJ1-5 and V is TRBV19; 7 positions match TRBD1. Germline loops: CDR1 LNHDA, CDR2 SQIVND (reference sequence). V dropped 7 bases and J dropped 5; count of bases not matched to a gene: 8. The CDR3 consists of 14 residues. As DNA, the CDR3 is TGTGCCAGTAAACGAAGCCAGGGGGATCAGCCCCAGCATTTT. This codes for CASKRSQGDQPQHF.

The chain is built from TRBV9 and TRBJ2-5, with 9 bases aligning to TRBD2. The CDR3 consists of 16 residues. With 0 bases clipped from V and 4 bases from J, the junction kept 7 bases outside the gene matches. Germline V gives CDR1 SGDLS, CDR2 YYNGEE. The CDR3: CASSVAGLAGAETQYF. The CDR3 DNA follows: TGTGCCAGCAGCGTAGCTGGGTTAGCGGGAGCAGAGACCCAGTACTTC.

In its sample, this clone was seen once. This chain joins TRBV28 and TRBJ1-2; no reliable D call. Germline V gives CDR1 MDHEN, CDR2 SYDVKM. Trimming took 1 base from V and 0 from J, leaving 6 bases between them. The CDR3 has 14 residues. The CDR3 nucleotides read TGTGCCAGCAGTTTATTTAGAGCTAACTATGGCTACACCTTC. Translating gives CASSLFRANYGYTF.

This chain joins TRBV19 and TRBJ1-1, with 9 bases lining up with TRBD1. V shed 7 bases and J 5 bases; nucleotides not matched to a gene: 14. Germline V gene sequence: CDR1 LNHDA, CDR2 SQIVND (reference sequence). The CDR3 is made up of 16 amino acids. The CDR3 nucleotides are TGTGCCAGTACCAATCCGATAAACAGGGGGCGAACTGAAGCTTTCTTT. This sequence encodes CASTNPINRGRTEAFF.

The chain has TRBV9 and TRBJ2-7, with TRBD1 identical over 7 bases. The CDR3 sequence is 14 residues long. CDR1 SGDLS and CDR2 YYNGEE come from the germline V gene. The J segment lost 2 bases and the V segment lost 3 bases, leaving 5 bases of the junction unmatched. The CDR3 reads CASSARDSPYEQYF. The CDR3 DNA reads as TGTGCCAGCAGCGCCCGGGACAGTCCCTACGAGCAGTACTTC.

This clone was detected once. J is TRBJ1-5 and V is TRBV27; 7 nucleotides line up with TRBD1. Trimming took 3 bases from V and 0 from J; bases not matched to a gene: 8. The CDR3 length is 17 residues. Germline loops: CDR1 MNHEY, CDR2 SMNVEV (reference sequence). The CDR3 reads CASSFQGGPGSNQPQHF. DNA of the CDR3: TGTGCCAGCAGTTTTCAAGGGGGCCCGGGTAGCAATCAGCCCCAGCATTTT.

The chain links TRBV7-2 to TRBJ2-5; 10 nucleotides align to TRBD1. The CDR3 is made up of 15 amino acids. CDR1 is SGHTA, CDR2 FQGNSA, per germline. Trimming cost V 5 bases and J 5 bases; bases outside gene matches: 8. The CDR3 protein is CASSLKTGGRETQYF. CDR3 nucleotides: TGTGCCAGCAGCCTCAAGACAGGGGGCCGGGAGACCCAGTACTTC.

V gene TRBV27 combines with J gene TRBJ2-2; TRBD1 matches at 10 bases. V was clipped by 6 bases and J by 4 bases; unmatched bases: 8. CDR3 size: 16 residues. Germline V gene data show CDR1 as MNHEY and CDR2 as SMNVEV (reference sequence). The CDR3: CASRNRDRGVTGELFF. The CDR3 nucleotides are TGTGCCAGCAGGAACCGGGACAGGGGAGTCACCGGGGAGCTGTTTTTT.

The chain combines TRBV29-1 with TRBJ2-7; D is undetermined. CDR1 SQVTM and CDR2 ANQGSEA come from the germline V gene. The CDR3 spans 12 residues. The V gene lost 3 bases and the J gene lost 3 bases, with 9 bases spanning the gap. The CDR3 loop reads CSVDLEGYEQYF. CDR3 nucleotide sequence: TGCAGCGTTGATCTAGAAGGCTACGAGCAGTACTTC.

This clone was seen just once. V usage is TRBV5-1 and J usage is TRBJ1-1; possible D gene TRBD1, 5 bases. The CDR3 runs to 13 residues. CDR1 SGHRS and CDR2 YFSETQ come from the germline V gene. Trimming removed 4 bases from V and 5 bases from J, with 12 bases in between. CDR3 amino acids: CASSPEGRTEAFF. In DNA, the CDR3 is TGCGCCAGCAGCCCGGAGGGGAGGACTGAAGCTTTCTTT.

The genes are TRBV5-5 and TRBJ2-1; 7 nucleotides agree with TRBD1. The germline CDR1 and CDR2 sequences are SGHKS and YYEKEE (reference sequence). Trimming took 3 bases from V and 12 from J; bases not matched to a gene: 9. The CDR3 has 13 residues. The CDR3 protein is CASSSYQGTVQFF. CDR3 coding DNA: TGTGCCAGCAGCTCCTATCAGGGGACAGTGCAGTTCTTC.

J is TRBJ1-4 and V is TRBV2, with 11 bases identical to TRBD1. There are 15 residues in the CDR3. Looked up from germline, CDR1 is SNHLY and CDR2 is FYNNEI. Trimming took 4 bases from V and 7 from J; bases not matched to a gene: 5. In DNA form, the CDR3 reads TGTGCCAGCAGTGGGACAGGGGGCACGGGTGAAAAACTGTTTTTT. It encodes CASSGTGGTGEKLFF.

The V and J genes are TRBV30 and TRBJ2-1; D is perhaps TRBD2 (5 bases). The CDR3 contains 14 residues. The ends were cut back, 2 bases at V and 8 bases at J, with 16 bases in the middle. CDR1 is GTSNPN and CDR2 is SVGIG in the germline V gene (reference sequence). The CDR3 coding sequence is TGTGCCTGGAGTCCTTTTACTAGGACGTATGAGCAGTTCTTC. Its protein is CAWSPFTRTYEQFF.

CDR3 amino acids: CASSERTGTEQYF. The CDR3, as DNA: TGTGCCAGCAGCGAGCGGACAGGTACCGAGCAGTACTTC. The rearrangement links TRBV9 to TRBJ2-7; 7 nucleotides match TRBD1. CDR1 SGDLS and CDR2 YYNGEE come from the germline V gene. The CDR3 has 13 amino acids. After removal of 3 bases from V and 6 bases from J, the junction contained 6 bases not matched to a gene.

V usage is TRBV7-3 and J usage is TRBJ2-5; tentatively, D is TRBD1 (5 bases). The germline V and J ends were trimmed by 2 bases and 5 bases, with 15 bases remaining between them. CDR1 SGHTA and CDR2 FQGTGA come from the germline V gene. CDR3 length: 15 amino acids. This CDR3 is CASSLGVPGHETQYF. Written as DNA, the CDR3 is TGTGCCAGCAGCTTAGGGGTTCCAGGGCATGAGACCCAGTACTTC.

The chain links TRBV27 to TRBJ2-2; D remains unclear. This CDR3 is built from 16 residues. Trimming took off 2 bases at V and 0 bases at J, with 10 bases between the two ends. Germline CDR1 and CDR2: MNHEY and SMNVEV (reference sequence). CDR3 loop: CASSLRQATNTGELFF. The DNA for the CDR3 is TGTGCCAGCAGTTTACGGCAGGCCACGAACACCGGGGAGCTGTTTTTT.

The CDR3 coding sequence is TGTGCCAGCAGCTCTCAAGTCTCAGGCTCTGGAAACACCATATATTTT. This gives the protein CASSSQVSGSGNTIYF. The chain recombines TRBV7-2 with TRBJ1-3; D not certain. V lost 4 bases, J lost 0 bases, and 13 bases lay in between. CDR1 is SGHTA and CDR2 is FQGNSA in the germline V gene. This CDR3 has 16 amino acids.

A few counts support this clone. The rearrangement joins TRBV7-9 to TRBJ1-5, with 8 bases that match TRBD1. There are 14 residues in the CDR3. Germline lookup yields CDR1 SEHNR and CDR2 FQNEAQ (reference sequence). With V trimmed by 4 bases and J by 6 bases, 5 bases remained unmatched. This CDR3 is CASSWGQAGQPQHF. The CDR3 nucleotides read TGTGCCAGCAGCTGGGGACAGGCGGGTCAGCCCCAGCATTTT.

The rearrangement joins TRBV19 to TRBJ1-5; D remains unclear. V dropped 4 bases and J dropped 2 bases, with 9 bases sitting between them. CDR1 and CDR2 (germline): LNHDA, SQIVND (reference sequence). There are 14 residues in the CDR3. CDR3 in amino acids: CASSTFGGNQPQHF. The CDR3 DNA is TGTGCCAGTAGTACTTTCGGGGGCAATCAGCCCCAGCATTTT.

Only one count was recorded for this clone. The chain recombines TRBV11-2 with TRBJ2-2; 10 bases are a match to TRBD1. The germline V gene has CDR1 SGHAT and CDR2 FQNNGV. V was pared by 2 bases and J by 7 bases, with 7 bases of the junction left unmatched. The CDR3 is made up of 16 amino acids. CDR3 sequence: CASSLLGTGVGGELFF. CDR3 DNA sequence: TGTGCCAGCAGCTTATTAGGGACAGGGGTCGGCGGGGAGCTGTTTTTT. Full variable domain (missing parts from reference TRBV11-2 and TRBJ2-2): EAGVAQSPRYKIIEKRQSVAFWCNPISGHATLYWYQQILGQGPKLLIQFQNNGVVDDSQLPKDRFSAERLKGVDSTLKIQPAKLEDSAVYLCASSLLGTGVGGELFFGEGSRLTVL.

In its sample, this clone was seen a few times. The genes are TRBV7-8 and TRBJ1-4; perhaps TRBD1 as D (5 bases). CDR1 is SGHVS, CDR2 FQNEAQ, per germline. Trimming cost V 4 bases and J 3 bases, with 12 bases left between them. CDR3 size: 15 residues. The CDR3: CASSSAWGPNEKLFF. CDR3 bases: TGTGCCAGCAGCTCCGCTTGGGGCCCTAATGAAAAACTGTTTTTT.

This clone was observed a single time. The V call is TRBV6-6, the J call TRBJ2-7, with TRBD1 identical over 10 bases. With V trimmed by 2 bases and J by 4 bases, 5 bases remained unmatched. CDR1 and CDR2 from the germline V gene are MNHNY and SVGAGI (reference sequence). The CDR3 totals 15 residues. In DNA, the CDR3 is TGTGCCAGCAGTTACGATCGGGGACAGGGGTACGAGCAGTACTTC. It encodes CASSYDRGQGYEQYF.

The chain is built from TRBV7-2 and TRBJ2-3; 9 bases match TRBD2. V lost 6 bases, J lost 0 bases, and 7 bases stayed unmatched. CDR3 length equals 16 residues. Germline lookup yields CDR1 SGHTA and CDR2 FQGNSA. The CDR3 is CASRDGGGASTDTQYF. The CDR3 DNA is TGTGCCAGCAGAGACGGCGGGGGGGCTAGCACAGATACGCAGTATTTT.

The V call is TRBV27, the J call TRBJ2-5; 7 bases agree with TRBD2. Germline V gene data show CDR1 as MNHEY and CDR2 as SMNVEV (reference sequence). This CDR3 region has 15 residues. V gave up 4 bases and J gave up 2 bases; unmatched junction bases: 7. The CDR3 here is CASSSQGLLQETQYF. The CDR3 nucleotides are TGTGCCAGCAGTTCCCAGGGACTACTACAAGAGACCCAGTACTTC.

This sequence joins TRBV6-1 and TRBJ2-3; D might be TRBD2 (7 bases). Germline V gene lookup returns CDR1 MNHNS and CDR2 SASEGT. CDR3 size: 14 residues. V lost 3 bases and J 2 bases, leaving 9 bases between the germline ends. The CDR3 sequence: CASSDGGPTDTQYF. CDR3 in DNA: TGTGCCAGCAGTGACGGGGGGCCCACAGATACGCAGTATTTT.

The chain joins TRBV27 to TRBJ1-5; D is undetermined. The CDR3 is made up of 14 amino acids. V was pared by 4 bases and J by 0 bases, with 7 bases between. Germline V gene data show CDR1 as MNHEY and CDR2 as SMNVEV (reference sequence). CDR3 residues: CASSSTDSNQPQHF. DNA for the CDR3: TGTGCCAGCAGTTCCACAGATAGCAATCAGCCCCAGCATTTT.